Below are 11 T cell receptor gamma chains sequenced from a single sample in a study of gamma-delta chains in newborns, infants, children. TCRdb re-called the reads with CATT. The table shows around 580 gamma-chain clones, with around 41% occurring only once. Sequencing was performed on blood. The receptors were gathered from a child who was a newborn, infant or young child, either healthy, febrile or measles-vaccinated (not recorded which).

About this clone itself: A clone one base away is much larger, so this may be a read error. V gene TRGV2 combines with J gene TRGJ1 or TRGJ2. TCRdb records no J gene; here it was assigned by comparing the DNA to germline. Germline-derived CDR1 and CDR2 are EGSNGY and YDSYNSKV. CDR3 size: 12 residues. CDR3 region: CASWDAYYKKLF. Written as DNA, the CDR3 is TGTGCCAGCTGGGACGCATATTATAAGAAACTCTTT.

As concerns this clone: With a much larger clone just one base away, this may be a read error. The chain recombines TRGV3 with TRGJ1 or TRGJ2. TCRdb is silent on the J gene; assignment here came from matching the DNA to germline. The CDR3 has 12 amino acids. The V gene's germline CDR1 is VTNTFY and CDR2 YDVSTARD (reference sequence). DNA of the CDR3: TGTGCCGCCTGGGACAGGTTAAGGGAGAAACTCTTT. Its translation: CAAWDRLREKLF.

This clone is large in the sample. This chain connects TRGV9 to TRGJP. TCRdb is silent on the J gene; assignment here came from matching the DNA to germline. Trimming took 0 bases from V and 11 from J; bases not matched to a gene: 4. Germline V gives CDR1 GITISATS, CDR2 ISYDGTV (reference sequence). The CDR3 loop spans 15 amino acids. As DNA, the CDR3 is TGTGCCTTGTGGGAGGTGCGGATGGGCAAAAAAATCAAGGTATTT. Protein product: CALWEVRMGKKIKVF.

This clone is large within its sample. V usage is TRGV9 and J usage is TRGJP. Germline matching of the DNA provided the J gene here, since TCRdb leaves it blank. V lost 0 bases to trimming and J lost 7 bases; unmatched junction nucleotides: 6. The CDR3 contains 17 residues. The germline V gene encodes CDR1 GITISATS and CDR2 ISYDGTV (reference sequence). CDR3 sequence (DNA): TGTGCCTTGTGGGAGGTGCACGGCGAGTTGGGCAAAAAAATCAAGGTATTT. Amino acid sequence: CALWEVHGELGKKIKVF.

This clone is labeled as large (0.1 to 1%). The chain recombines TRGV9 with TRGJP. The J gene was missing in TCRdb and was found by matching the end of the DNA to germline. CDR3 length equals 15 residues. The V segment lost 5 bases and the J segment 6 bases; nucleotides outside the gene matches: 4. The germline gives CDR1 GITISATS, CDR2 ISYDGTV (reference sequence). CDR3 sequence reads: CALWATELGKKIKVF. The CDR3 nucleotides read TGTGCCTTGTGGGCTACAGAGTTGGGCAAAAAAATCAAGGTATTT.

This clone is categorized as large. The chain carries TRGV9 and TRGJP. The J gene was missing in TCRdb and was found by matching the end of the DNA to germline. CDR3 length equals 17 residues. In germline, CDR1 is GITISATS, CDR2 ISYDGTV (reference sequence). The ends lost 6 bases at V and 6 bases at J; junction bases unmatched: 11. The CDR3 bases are TGTGCCTTGTGGTCTGCGGTAAGAGAGTTGGGCAAAAAAATCAAGGTATTT. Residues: CALWSAVRELGKKIKVF.

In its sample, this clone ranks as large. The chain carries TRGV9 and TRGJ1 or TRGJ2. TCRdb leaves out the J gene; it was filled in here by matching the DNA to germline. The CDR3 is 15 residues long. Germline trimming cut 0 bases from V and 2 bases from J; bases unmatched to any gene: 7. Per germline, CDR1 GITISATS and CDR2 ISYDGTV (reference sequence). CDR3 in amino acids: CALWEVHRHYYKKLF. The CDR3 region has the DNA TGTGCCTTGTGGGAGGTGCATAGGCATTATTATAAGAAACTCTTT.

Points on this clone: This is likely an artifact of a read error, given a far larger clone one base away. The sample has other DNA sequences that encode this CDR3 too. The CDR3 here is CALWEVPRELGKKIKVF. The DNA for the CDR3 is TGTGCCTTGTGGGAGGTCCCACGAGAGTTGGGCAAAAAAATCAAGGTATTT. V is TRGV9 and J is TRGJP. TCRdb carries no J gene annotation; the J gene was assigned here by matching the DNA with germline. CDR3 length: 17 amino acids. Germline CDR1 GITISATS, CDR2 ISYDGTV (reference sequence). With 1 base clipped from V and 6 bases from J, the junction kept 6 bases outside the gene matches.

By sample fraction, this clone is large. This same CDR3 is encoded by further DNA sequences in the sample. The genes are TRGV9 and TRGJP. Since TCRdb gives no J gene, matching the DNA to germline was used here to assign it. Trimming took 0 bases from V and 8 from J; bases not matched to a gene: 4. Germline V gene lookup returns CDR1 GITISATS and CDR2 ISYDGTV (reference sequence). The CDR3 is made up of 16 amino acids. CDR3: CALWEVVKLGKKIKVF. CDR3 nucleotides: TGTGCCTTGTGGGAGGTGGTAAAGTTGGGCAAAAAAATCAAGGTATTT.

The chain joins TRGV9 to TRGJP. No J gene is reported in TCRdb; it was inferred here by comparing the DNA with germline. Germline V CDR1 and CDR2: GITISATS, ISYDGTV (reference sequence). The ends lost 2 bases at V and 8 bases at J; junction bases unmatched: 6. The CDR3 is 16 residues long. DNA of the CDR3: TGTGCCTTGTGGGAGGGCATGAAGTTGGGCAAAAAAATCAAGGTATTT. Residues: CALWEGMKLGKKIKVF.

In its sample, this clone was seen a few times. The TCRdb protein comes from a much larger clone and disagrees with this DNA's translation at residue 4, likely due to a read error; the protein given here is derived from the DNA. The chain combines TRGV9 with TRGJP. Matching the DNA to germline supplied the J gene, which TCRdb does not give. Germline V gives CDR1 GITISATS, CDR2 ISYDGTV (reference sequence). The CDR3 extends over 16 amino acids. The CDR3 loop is CALREVRELGKKIKVF. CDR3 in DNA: TGTGCCTTGCGGGAGGTGCGGGAGTTGGGCAAAAAAATCAAGGTATTT.